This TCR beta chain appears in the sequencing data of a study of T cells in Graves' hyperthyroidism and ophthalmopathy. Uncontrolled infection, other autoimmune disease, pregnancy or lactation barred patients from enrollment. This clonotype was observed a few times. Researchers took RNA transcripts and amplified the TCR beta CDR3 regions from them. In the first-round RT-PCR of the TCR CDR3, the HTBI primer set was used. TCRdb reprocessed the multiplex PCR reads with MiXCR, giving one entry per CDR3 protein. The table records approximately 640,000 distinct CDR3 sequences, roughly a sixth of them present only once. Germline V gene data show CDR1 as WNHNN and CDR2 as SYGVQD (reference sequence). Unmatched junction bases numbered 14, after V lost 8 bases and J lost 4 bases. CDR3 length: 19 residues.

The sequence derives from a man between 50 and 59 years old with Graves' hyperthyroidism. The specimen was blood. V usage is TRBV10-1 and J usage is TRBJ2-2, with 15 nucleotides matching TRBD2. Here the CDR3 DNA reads TGCGCCAGCGGAATACCGGGACTAGCGGGAGGCCCCGGCACCGGGGAGCTGTTTTTT. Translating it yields CASGIPGLAGGPGTGELFF.